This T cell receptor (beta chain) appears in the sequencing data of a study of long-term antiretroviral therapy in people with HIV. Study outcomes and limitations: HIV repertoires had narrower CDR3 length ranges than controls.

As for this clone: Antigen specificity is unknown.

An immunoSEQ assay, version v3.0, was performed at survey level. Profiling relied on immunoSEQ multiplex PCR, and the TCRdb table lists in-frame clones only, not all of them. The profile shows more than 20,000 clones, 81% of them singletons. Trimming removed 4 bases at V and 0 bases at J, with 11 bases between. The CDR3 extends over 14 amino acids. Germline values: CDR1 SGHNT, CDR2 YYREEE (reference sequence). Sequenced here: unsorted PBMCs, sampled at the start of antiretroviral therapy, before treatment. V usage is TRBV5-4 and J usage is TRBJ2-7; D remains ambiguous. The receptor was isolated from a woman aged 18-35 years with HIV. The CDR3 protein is CASSVWAVSYEQYF. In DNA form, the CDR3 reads TGTGCCAGCAGCGTCTGGGCGGTCTCCTACGAGCAGTACTTC.